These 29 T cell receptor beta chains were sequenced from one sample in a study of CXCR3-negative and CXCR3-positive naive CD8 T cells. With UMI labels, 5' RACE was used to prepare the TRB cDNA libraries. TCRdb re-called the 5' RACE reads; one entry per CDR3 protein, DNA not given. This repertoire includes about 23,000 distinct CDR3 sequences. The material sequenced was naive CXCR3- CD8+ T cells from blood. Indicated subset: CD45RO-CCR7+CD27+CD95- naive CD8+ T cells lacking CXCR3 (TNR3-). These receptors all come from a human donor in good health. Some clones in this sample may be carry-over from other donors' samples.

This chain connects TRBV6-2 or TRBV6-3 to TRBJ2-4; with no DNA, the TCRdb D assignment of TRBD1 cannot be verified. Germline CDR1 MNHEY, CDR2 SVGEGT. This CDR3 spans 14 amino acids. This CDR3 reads CASTGGRPADIQYF.

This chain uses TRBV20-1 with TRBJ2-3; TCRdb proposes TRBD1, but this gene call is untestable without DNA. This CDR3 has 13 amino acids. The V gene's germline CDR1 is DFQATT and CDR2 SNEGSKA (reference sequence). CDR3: CSARPPATDTQYF.

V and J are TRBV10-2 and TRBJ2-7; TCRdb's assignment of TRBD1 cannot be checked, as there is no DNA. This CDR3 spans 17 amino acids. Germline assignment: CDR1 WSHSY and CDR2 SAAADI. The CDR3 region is CASSESYGGLISYEQYF.

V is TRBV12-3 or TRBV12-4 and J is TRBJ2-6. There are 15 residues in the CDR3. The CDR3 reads CASSFQGSGANVLTF.

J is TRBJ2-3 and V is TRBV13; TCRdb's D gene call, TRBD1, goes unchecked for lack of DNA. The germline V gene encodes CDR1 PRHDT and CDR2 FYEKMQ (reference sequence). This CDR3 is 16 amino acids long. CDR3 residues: CASSSPGRLATDTQYF.

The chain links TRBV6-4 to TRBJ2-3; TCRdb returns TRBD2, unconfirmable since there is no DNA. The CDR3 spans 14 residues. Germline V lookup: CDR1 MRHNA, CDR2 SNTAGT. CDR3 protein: CASSDGGGTDTQYF.

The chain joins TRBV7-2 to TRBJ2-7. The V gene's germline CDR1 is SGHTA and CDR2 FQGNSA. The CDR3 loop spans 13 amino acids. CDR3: CASSLPIPHEQYF. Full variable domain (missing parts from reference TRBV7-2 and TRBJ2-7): GAGVSQSPSNKVTEKGKDVELRCDPISGHTALYWYRQSLGQGLEFLIYFQGNSAPDKSGLPSDRFSAERTGGSVSTLTIQRTQQEDSAVYLCASSLPIPHEQYFGPGTRLTVT.

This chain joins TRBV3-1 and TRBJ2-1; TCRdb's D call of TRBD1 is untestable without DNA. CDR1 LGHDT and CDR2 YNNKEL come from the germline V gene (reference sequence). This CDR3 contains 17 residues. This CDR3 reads CASSQDWTGGDYNEQFF.

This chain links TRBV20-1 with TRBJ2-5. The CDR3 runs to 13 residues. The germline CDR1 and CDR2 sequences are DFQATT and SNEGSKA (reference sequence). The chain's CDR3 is CSARDYDQETQYF.

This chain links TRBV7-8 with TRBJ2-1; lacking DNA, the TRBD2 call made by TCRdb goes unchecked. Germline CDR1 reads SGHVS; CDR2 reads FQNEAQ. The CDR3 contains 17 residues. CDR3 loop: CASSPLWGEGAYNEQFF.

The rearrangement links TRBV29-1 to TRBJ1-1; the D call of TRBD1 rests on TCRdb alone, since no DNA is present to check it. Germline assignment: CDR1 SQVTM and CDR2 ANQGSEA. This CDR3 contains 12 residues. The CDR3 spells CSVGDNLLEAFF.

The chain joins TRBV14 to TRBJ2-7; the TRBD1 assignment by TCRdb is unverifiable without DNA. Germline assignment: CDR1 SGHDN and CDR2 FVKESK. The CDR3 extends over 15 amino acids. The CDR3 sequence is CASAWSTGADYEQYF.

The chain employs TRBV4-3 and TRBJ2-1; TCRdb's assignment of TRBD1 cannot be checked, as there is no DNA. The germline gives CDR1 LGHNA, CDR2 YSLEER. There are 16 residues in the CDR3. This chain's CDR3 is CASSQGGVRGYNEQFF.

This chain's CDR3 is CASSPPSTRNNEQFF. V usage is TRBV18 and J usage is TRBJ2-1. The CDR3 spans 15 residues. The germline CDR1 and CDR2 sequences are KGHSH and LQKENI.

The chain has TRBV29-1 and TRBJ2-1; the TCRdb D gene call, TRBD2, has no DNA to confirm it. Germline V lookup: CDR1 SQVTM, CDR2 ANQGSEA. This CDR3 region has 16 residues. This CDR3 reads CSVEFGAGGLRIEQFF.

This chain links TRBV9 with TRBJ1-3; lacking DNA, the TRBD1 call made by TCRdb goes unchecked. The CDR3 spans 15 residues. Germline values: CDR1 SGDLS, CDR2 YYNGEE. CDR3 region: CASSEGDISGNTIYF.

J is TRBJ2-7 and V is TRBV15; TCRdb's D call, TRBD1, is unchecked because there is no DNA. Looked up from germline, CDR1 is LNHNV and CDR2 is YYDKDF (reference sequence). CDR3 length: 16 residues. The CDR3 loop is CATSRTRDRRPYEQYF.

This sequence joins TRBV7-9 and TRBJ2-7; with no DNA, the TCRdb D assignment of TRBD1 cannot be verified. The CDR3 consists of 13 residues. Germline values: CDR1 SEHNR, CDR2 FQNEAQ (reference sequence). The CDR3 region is CASSFGRVNEQYF.

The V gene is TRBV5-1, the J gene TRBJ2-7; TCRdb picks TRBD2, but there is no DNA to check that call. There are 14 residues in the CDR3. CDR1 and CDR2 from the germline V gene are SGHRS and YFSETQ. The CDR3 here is CASSEDSGYYEQYF.

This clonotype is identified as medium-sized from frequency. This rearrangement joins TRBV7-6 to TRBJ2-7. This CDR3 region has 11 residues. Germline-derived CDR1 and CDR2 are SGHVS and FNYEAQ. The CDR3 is CASSPNYVQYF.

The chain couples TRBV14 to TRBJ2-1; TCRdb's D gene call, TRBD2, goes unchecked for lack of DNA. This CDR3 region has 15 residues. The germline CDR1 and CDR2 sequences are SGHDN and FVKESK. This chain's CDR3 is CASATTSGGAKEQFF.

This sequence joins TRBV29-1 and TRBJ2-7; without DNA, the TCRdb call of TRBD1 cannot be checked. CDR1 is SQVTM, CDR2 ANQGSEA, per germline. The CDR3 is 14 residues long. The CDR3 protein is CSVEGDRESSEQYF.

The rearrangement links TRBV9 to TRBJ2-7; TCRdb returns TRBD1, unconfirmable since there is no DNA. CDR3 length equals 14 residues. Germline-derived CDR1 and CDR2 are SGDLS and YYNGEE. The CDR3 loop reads CASSVASGADEQYF. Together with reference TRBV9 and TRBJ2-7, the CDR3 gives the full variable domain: DSGVTQTPKHLITATGQRVTLRCSPRSGDLSVYWYQQSLDQGLQFLIQYYNGEERAKGNILERFSAQQFPDLHSELNLSSLELGDSALYFCASSVASGADEQYFGPGTRLTVT.

The CDR3 spells CASSLLAGTYEQYF. The rearrangement links TRBV7-2 to TRBJ2-7. Germline V gives CDR1 SGHTA, CDR2 FQGNSA. The CDR3 length is 14 residues.

The CDR3: CASSQDSPAGGLFF. The chain couples TRBV14 to TRBJ2-1; without DNA, the TCRdb call of TRBD2 cannot be checked. The CDR3 sequence is 14 residues long. Germline V gene sequence: CDR1 SGHDN, CDR2 FVKESK.

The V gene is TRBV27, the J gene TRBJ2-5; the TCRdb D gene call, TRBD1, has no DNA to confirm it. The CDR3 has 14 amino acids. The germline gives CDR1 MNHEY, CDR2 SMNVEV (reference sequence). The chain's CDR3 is CASKTGTPQETQYF.

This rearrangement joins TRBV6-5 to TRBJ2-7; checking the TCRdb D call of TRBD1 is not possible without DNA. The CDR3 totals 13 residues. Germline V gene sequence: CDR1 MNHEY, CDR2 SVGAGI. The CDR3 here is CASSYGTGDEQYF.

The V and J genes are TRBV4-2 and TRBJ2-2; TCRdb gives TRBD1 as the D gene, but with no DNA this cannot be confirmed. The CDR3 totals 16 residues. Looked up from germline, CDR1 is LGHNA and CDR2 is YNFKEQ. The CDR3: CASSQDSVRVAGELFF.

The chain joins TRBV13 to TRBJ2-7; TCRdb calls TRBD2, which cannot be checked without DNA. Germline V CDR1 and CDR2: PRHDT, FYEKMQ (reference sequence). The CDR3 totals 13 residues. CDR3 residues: CASSIKSAGEQYF.